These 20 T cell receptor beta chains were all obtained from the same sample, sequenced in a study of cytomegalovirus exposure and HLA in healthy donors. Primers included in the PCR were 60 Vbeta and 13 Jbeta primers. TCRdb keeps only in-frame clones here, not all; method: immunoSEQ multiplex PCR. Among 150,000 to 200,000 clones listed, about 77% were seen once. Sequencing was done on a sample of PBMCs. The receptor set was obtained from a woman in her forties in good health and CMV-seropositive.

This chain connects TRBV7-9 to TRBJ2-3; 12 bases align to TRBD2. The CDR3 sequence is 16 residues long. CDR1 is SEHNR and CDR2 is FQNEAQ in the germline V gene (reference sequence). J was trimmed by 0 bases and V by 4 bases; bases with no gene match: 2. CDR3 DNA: TGTGCCAGCAGCTCGGGACTAGCGGGTAGCACAGATACGCAGTATTTT. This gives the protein CASSSGLAGSTDTQYF.

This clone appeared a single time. CDR3 in DNA: TGTGCCAGCAGCCCGGGACAGGGCCCCTTGGCCCAGTACTTC. Translating gives CASSPGQGPLAQYF. The chain recombines TRBV7-2 with TRBJ2-5, with 9 bases aligning to TRBD1. The CDR3 contains 14 residues. V gave up 5 bases and J gave up 9 bases; unmatched junction bases: 10. Per the germline V gene, CDR1 is SGHTA and CDR2 is FQGNSA. Looking up the rest from reference TRBV7-2 and TRBJ2-5 gives the full variable domain: GAGVSQSPSNKVTEKGKDVELRCDPISGHTALYWYRQSLGQGLEFLIYFQGNSAPDKSGLPSDRFSAERTGGSVSTLTIQRTQQEDSAVYLCASSPGQGPLAQYFGPGTRLLVL.

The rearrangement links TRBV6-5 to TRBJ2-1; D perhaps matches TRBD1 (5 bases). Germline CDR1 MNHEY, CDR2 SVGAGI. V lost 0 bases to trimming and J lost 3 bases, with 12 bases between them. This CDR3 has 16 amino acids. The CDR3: CASSYSGRKDYNEQFF. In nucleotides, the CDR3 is TGTGCCAGCAGTTACTCGGGGCGGAAAGACTACAATGAGCAGTTCTTC.

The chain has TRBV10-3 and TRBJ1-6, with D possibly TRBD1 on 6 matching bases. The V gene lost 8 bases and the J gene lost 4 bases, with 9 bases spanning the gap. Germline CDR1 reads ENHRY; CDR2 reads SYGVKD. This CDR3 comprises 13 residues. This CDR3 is CAIGQGYNSPLHF. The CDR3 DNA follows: TGTGCCATCGGCCAGGGGTATAATTCACCCCTCCACTTT.

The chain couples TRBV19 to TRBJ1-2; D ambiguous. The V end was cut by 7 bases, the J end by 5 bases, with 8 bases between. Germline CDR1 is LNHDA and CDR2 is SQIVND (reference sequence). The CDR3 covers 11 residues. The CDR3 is CASNRGYGYTF. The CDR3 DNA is TGTGCCAGTAATCGGGGTTATGGCTACACCTTC.

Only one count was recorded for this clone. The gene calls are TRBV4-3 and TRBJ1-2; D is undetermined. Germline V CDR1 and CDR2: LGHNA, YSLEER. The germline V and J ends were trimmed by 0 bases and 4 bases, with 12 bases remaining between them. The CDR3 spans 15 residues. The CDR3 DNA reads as TGCGCCAGCAGCCAAGATCGCGGCTCCTTCTATGGCTACACCTTC. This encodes CASSQDRGSFYGYTF.

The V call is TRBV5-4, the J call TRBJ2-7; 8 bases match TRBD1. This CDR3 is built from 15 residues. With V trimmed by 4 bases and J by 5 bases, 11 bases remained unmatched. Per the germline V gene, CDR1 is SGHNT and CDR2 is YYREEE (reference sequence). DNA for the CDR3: TGTGCCAGCAGCCCCCGGGGCAGGGGGCTCAACGAGCAGTACTTC. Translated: CASSPRGRGLNEQYF.

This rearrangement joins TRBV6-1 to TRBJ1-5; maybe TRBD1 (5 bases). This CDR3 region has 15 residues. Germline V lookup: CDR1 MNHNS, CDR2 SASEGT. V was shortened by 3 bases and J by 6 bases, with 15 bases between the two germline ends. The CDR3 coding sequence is TGTGCCAGCAGTGAGTTTCAGGGAAACAGTCAGCCCCAGCATTTT. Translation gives CASSEFQGNSQPQHF.

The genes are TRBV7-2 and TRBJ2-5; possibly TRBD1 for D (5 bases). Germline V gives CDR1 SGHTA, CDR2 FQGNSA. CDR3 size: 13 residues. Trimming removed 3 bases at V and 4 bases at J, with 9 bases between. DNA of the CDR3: TGTGCCAGCAGCTTCGAAAGGGGAGAGACCCAGTACTTC. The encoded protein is CASSFERGETQYF.

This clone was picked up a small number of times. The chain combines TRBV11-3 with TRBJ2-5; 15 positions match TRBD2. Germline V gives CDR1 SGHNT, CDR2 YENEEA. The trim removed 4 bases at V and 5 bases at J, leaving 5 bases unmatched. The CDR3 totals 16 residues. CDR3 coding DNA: TGTGCCAGCAGCTCCGGACTAGCGGGAGGGGGTGAGACCCAGTACTTC. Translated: CASSSGLAGGGETQYF.

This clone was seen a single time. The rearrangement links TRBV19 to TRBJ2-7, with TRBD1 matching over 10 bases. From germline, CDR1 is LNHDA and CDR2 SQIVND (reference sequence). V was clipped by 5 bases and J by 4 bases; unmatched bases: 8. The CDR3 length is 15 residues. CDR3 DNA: TGTGCCAGTAGTGACAGGGGGCGCGGAGGTTACGAGCAGTACTTC. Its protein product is CASSDRGRGGYEQYF.

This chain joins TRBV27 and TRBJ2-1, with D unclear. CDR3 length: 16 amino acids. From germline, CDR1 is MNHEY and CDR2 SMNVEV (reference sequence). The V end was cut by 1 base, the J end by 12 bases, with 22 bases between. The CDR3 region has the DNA TGTGCCAGCAGTTTATTTAGTAGCCCCTTTGCGGAAAGGCAGTTCTTC. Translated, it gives CASSLFSSPFAERQFF.

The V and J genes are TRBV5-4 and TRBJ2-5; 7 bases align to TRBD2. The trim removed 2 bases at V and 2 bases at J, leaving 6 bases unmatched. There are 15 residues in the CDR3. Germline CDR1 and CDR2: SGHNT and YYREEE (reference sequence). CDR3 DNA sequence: TGTGCCAGCAGCTTTGGGGGGGGACGACAAGAGACCCAGTACTTC. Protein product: CASSFGGGRQETQYF.

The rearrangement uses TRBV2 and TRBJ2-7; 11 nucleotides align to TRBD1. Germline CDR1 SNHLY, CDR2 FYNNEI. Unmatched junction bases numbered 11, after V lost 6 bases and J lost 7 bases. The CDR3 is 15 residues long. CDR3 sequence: CASRTGTGGLGEQYF. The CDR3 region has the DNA TGTGCCAGCAGAACCGGGACAGGGGGTCTCGGGGAGCAGTACTTC.

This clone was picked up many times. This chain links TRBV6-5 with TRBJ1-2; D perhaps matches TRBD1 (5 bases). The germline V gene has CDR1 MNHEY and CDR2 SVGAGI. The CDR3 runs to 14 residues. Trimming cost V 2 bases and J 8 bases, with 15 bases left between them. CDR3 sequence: CASSYGQGLGGYTF. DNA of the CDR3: TGTGCCAGCAGTTACGGGCAGGGATTAGGGGGCTACACCTTC.

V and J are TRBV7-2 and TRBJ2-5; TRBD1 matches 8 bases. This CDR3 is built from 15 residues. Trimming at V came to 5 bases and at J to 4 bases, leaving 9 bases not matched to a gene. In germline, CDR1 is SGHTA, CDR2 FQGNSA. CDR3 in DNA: TGTGCCAGCAGCCCTACGGGAGACAGGGGAGAGACCCAGTACTTC. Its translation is CASSPTGDRGETQYF.

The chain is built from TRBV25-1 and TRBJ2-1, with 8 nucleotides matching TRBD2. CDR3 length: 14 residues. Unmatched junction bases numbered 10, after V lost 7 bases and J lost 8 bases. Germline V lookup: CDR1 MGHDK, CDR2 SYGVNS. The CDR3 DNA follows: TGTGCCAGCATCATGGCGGGGGGAGGCCATGAGCAGTTCTTC. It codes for CASIMAGGGHEQFF.

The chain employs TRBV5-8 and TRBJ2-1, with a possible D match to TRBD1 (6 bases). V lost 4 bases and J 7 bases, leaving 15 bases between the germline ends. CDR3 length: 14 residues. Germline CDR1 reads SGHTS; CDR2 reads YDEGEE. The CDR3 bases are TGTGCCAGCAGCAACAACAGGGTAAATAATGAGCAGTTCTTC. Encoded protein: CASSNNRVNNEQFF. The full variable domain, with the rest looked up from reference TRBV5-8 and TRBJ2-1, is EAGVTQSPTHLIKTRGQQATLRCSPISGHTSVYWYQQALGLGLQFLLWYDEGEERNRGNFPPRFSGRQFPNYSSELNVNALELEDSALYLCASSNNRVNNEQFFGPGTRLTVL.

The chain's CDR3 is CASSYGQNYNSPLHF. CDR3 sequence (DNA): TGTGCCAGCAGTTACGGACAGAACTATAATTCACCCCTCCACTTT. The J gene is TRBJ1-6, the V gene TRBV6-5; D possibly corresponds to TRBD1 (6 bases). Germline V gene sequence: CDR1 MNHEY, CDR2 SVGAGI. V was pared by 2 bases and J by 3 bases, with 8 bases between. The CDR3 contains 15 residues.

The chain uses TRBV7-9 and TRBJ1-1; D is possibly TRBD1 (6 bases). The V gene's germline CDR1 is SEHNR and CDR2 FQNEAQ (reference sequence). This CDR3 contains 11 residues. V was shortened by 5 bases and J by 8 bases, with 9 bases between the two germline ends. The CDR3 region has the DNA TGTGCCAGCAGCCAAGACAGGGAAGCTTTCTTT. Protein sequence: CASSQDREAFF.